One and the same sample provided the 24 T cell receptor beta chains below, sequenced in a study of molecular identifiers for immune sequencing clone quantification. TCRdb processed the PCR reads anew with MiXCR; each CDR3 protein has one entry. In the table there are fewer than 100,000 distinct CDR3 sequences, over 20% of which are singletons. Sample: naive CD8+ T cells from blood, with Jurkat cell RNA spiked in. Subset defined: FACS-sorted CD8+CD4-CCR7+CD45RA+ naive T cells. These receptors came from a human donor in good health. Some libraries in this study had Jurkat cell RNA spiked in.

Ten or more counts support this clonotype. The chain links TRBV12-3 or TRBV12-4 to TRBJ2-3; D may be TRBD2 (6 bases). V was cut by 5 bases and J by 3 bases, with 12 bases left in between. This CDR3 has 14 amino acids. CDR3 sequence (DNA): TGTGCCAGCAGTCCCGGGAGACCTACAGATACGCAGTATTTT. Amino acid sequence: CASSPGRPTDTQYF.

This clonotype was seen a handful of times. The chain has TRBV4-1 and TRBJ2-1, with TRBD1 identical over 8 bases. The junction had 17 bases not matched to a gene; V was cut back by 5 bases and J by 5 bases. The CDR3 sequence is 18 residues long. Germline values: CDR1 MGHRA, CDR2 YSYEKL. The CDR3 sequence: CASSDSGGWNLYNNEQFF. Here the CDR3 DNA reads TGCGCCAGCAGCGATTCAGGGGGCTGGAACCTTTATAACAATGAGCAGTTCTTC.

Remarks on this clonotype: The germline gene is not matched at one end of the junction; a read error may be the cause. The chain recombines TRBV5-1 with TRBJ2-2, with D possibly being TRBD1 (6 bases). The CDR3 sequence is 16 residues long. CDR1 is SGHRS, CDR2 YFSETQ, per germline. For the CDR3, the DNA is TGCGCCAGCAGCCCAAACTGGACGGGACACACCGGGGAGCTGCTTTTT. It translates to CASSPNWTGHTGELLF.

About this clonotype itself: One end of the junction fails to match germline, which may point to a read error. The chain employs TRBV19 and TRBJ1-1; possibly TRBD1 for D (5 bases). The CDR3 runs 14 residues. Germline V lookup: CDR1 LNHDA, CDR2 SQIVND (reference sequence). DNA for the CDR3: TGTGCCAGTAGTAATACAGGAGTGAACACTGAAGCTCTCTTT. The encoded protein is CASSNTGVNTEALF.

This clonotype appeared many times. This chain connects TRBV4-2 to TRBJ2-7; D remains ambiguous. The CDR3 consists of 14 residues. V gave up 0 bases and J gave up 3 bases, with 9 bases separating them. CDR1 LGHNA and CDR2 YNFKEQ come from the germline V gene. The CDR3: CASSQDSALYEQYF. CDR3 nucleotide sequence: TGTGCCAGCAGCCAAGATTCGGCCCTCTACGAGCAGTACTTC.

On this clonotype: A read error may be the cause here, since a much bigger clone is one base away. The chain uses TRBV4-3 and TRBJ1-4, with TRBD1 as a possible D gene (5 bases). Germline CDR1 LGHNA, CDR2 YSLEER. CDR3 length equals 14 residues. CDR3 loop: CASSQVSGNEELFF. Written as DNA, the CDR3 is TGCGCCAGCAGCCAAGTGTCAGGGAATGAAGAACTGTTTTTT.

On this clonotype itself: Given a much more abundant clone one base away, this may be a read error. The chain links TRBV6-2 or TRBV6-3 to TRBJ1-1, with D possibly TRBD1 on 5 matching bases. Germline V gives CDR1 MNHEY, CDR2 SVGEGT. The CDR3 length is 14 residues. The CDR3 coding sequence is TGTGCCAGCGGCGGGGGTATGGTAGGCACTGGAGCTTTCTTT. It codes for CASGGGMVGTGAFF.

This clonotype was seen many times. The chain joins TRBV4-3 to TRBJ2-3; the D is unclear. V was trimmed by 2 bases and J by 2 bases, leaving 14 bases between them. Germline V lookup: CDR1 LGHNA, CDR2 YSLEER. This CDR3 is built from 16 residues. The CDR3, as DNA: TGCGCCAGCAGCCAACATCTAGACGGCTCCACAGATACGCAGTATTTT. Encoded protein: CASSQHLDGSTDTQYF.

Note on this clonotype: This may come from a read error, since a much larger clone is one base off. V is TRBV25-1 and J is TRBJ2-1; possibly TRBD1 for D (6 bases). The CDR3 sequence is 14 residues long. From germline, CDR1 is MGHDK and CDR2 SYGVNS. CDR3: CASQGLPTYNGQFF. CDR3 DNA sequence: TGTGCCAGCCAGGGGTTGCCGACCTACAATGGGCAGTTCTTC.

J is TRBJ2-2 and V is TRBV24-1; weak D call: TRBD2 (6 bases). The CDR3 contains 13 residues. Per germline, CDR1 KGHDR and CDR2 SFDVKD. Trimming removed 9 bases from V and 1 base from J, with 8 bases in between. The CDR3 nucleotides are TGTGCCACCTCGACTAGGAACACCGGGGAGCTGTTTTTT. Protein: CATSTRNTGELFF.

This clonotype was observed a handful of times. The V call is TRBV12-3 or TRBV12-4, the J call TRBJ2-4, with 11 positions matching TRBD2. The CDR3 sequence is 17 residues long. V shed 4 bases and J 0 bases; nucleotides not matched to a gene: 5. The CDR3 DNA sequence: TGTGCCAGCAGTTGGGTAGCGGGAGGGGCAGCCAAAAACATTCAGTACTTC. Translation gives CASSWVAGGAAKNIQYF.

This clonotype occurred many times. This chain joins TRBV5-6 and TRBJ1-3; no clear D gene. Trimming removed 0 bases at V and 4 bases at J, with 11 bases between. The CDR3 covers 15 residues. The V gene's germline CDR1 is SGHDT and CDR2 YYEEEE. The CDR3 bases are TGTGCCAGCAGCTTGGCGTCCGGGGAAGGAAACACCATATATTTT. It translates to CASSLASGEGNTIYF.

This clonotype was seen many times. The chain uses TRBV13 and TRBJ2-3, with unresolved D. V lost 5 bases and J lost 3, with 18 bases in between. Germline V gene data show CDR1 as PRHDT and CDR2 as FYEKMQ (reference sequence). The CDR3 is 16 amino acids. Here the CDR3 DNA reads TGTGCCAGCAGCACGGAGCAAGATGGACGGACAGATACGCAGTATTTT. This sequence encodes CASSTEQDGRTDTQYF.

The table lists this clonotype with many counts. CDR3 DNA sequence: TGTGCCAGCAGTTTAGGGTCAGGGGGTTTCGAGACCCAGTACTTC. Protein: CASSLGSGGFETQYF. The chain couples TRBV12-3 or TRBV12-4 to TRBJ2-5, with 7 bases lining up with TRBD1. CDR3 length equals 15 residues. The V and J ends lost 1 base and 5 bases, in that order; junction bases with no gene match: 7.

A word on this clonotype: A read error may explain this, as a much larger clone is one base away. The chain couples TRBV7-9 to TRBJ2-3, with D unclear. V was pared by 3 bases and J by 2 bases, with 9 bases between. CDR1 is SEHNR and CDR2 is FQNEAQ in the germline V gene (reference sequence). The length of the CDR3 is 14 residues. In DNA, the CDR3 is TGTGCCAGCAGCTTTGGCGCGGACACAGATACGCAGTATTTT. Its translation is CASSFGADTDTQYF.

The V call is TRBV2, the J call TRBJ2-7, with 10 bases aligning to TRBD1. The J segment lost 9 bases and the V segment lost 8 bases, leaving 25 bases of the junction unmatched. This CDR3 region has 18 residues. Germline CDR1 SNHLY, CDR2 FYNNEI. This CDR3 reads CASAIADRGKGDSIGQYF. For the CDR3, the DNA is TGTGCCAGCGCCATAGCGGACAGGGGGAAGGGGGATAGCATTGGGCAGTACTTC.

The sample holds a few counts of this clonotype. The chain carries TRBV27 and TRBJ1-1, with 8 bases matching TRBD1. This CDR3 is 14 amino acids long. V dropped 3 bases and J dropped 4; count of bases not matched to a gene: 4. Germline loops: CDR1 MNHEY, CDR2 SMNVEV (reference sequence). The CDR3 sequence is CASSFGQGGTEAFF. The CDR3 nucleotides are TGTGCCAGCAGTTTCGGACAGGGAGGCACTGAAGCTTTCTTT.

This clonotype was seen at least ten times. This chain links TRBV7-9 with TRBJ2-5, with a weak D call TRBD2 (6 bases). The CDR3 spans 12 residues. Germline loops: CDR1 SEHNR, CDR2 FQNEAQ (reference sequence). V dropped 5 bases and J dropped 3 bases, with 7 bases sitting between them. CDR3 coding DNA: TGTGCCAGCAGCGGAGGGGAAGAGACCCAGTACTTC. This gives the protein CASSGGEETQYF.

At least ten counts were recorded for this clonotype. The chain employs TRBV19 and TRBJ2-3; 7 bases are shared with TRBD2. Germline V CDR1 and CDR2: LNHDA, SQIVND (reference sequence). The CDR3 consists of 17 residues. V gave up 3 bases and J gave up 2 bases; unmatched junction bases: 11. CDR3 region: CASSITAASGTTDTQYF. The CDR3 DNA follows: TGTGCCAGTAGTATCACAGCGGCTAGCGGTACCACAGATACGCAGTATTTT.

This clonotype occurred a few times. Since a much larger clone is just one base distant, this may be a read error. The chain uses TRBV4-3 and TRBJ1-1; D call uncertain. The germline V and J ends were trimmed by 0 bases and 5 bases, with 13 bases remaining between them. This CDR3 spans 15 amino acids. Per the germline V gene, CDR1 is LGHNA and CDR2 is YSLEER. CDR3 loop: CASSQDETTRTEAFF. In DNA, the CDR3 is TGCGCCAGCAGCCAAGATGAGACCACGAGGACTGAAGCTTTCTTT.

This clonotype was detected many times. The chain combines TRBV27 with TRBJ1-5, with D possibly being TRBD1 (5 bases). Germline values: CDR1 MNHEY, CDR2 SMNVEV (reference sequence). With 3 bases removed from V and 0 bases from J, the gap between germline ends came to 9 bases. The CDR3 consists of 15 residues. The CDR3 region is CASSLAGPSNQPQHF. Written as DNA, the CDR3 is TGTGCCAGCAGTTTGGCAGGGCCTAGCAATCAGCCCCAGCATTTT.

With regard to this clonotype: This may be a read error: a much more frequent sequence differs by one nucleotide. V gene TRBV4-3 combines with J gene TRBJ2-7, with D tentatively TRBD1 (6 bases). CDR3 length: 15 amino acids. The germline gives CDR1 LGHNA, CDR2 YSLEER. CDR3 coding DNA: TGCGCCAGCAGCCAAGGGCGCAGGGGCTCCTACGAGCGGTACTTC. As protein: CASSQGRRGSYERYF.

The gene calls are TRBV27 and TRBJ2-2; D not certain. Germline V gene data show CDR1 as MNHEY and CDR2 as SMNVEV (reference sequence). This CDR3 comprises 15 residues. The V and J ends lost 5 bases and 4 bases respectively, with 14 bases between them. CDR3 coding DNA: TGTGCCAGCAGTAGTCTCGCGACTGGCACCGGGGAGCTGTTTTTT. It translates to CASSSLATGTGELFF.

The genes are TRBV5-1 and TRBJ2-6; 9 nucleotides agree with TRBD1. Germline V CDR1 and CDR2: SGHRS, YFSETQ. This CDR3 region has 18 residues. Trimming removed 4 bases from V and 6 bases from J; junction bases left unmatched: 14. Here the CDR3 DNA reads TGCGCCAGCAGCCAGGGACAGGGAACTCGAGGTGCGGCCAACGTCCTGACTTTC. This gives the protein CASSQGQGTRGAANVLTF.